The clone carrying this T cell receptor (beta chain) was seen a handful of times. Antigen: not known. The record originates from a study of blood T cells in healthy people across ages. Study-level results: Naive CD4+ cells and diversity were both higher in long-lived donors than in aged donors.

With a J-beta primer mix and a sample-barcoded 5' primer, a second PCR ran about 6 to 11 cycles. A single record per CDR3 protein comes from TCRdb applying MiXCR to the 5' RACE reads. Of about 760,000 distinct CDR3 sequences listed, approximately 60% are singletons. The CDR3 is 13 amino acids. Looked up from germline, CDR1 is SEHNR and CDR2 is FQNEAQ (reference sequence). V was shortened by 8 bases and J by 0 bases, with 11 bases between the two germline ends. V and J are TRBV7-9 and TRBJ2-7; D might be TRBD1 or TRBD2, each matching 5 bases. This receptor was identified in a man aged 40-50 years in good health. What was sequenced was blood. CDR3 loop: CASRDGSSYEQYF. CDR3 DNA: TGTGCCAGCCGGGACGGAAGCTCCTACGAGCAGTACTTC.